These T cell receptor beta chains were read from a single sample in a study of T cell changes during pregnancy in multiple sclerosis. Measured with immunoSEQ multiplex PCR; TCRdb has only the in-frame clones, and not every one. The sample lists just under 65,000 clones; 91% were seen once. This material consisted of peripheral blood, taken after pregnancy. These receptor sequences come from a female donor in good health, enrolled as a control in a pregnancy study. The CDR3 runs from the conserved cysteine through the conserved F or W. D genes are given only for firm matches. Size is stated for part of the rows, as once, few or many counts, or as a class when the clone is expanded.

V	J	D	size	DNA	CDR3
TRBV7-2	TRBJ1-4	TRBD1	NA	TGTGCCAGCAGCTTAGGCGGGACAGGGGGTAAAAAACTGTTTTTT	CASSLGGTGGKKLFF
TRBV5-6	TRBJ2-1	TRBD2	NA	TGTGCCAGCGGCACAACCGGGACTAGCGGGGACAAGAAGTTCTTC	CASGTTGTSGDKKFF
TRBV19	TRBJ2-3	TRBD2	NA	TGTGCCAGTAGTATCACACTAGCGGGGGGAGATACGCAGTATTTT	CASSITLAGGDTQYF
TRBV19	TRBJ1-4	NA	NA	TGTGCCAGTAGTGATTTAGGGGCGGCTATTGAAAAACTGTTTTTT	CASSDLGAAIEKLFF
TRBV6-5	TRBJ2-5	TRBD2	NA	TGTGCCAGCCAGGCCGGGACTAGCGTTAAAGAGACCCAGTACTTC	CASQAGTSVKETQYF
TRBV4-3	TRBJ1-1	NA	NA	TGCGCCAGCAGCCAAGATTGGGTTAAGAGGACTGAAGCTTTCTTT	CASSQDWVKRTEAFF
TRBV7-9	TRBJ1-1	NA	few	TGTGCCAGCAGCTTAGCGAGGAACACTGAAGCTTTCTTT	CASSLARNTEAFF
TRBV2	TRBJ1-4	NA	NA	TGTGCCAGCAGGGGACATCGGAAGAATGAAAAACTGTTTTTT	CASRGHRKNEKLFF
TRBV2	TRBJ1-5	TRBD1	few	TGTGCCAGCACCACAGGGGGCGGTCAGCCCCAGCATTTT	CASTTGGGQPQHF
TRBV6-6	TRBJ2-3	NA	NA	TGTGCCAGCAGTTCCCGAGGTACGCAGTATTTT	CASSSRGTQYF
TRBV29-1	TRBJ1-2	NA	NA	TGCAGCGTTGAAGCAGAATTACATGGCTACACCTTC	CSVEAELHGYTF
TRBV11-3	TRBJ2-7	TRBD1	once	TGTGCCAGCGGGACAGGGGATGTCGAGCAGTACTTC	CASGTGDVEQYF
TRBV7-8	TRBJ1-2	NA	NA	TGTGCCAGCAGCGCGAATCGTAACTATGGCTACACCTTC	CASSANRNYGYTF
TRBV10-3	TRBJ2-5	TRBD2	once	TGTGCCATCAAGGATGCTAGCGGGGGCCCCTACCAAGAGACCCAGTACTTC	CAIKDASGGPYQETQYF
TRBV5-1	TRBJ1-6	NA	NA	TGCGCCAGCAAGCAGGGGAGCTCCTATAATTCACCCCTCCACTTT	CASKQGSSYNSPLHF
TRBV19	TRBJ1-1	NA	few	TGTGCCAGTAGTATATCCGGTTTGGGACACTCAGACACTGAAGCTTTCTTT	CASSISGLGHSDTEAFF
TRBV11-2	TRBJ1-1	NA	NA	TGTGCCAGCAGCTTAAGCGAGAACACTGAAGCTTTCTTT	CASSLSENTEAFF
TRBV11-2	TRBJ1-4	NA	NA	TGTGCCAGCAGCTTAGCATTTAGACAGTCTGAAAAACTGTTTTTT	CASSLAFRQSEKLFF
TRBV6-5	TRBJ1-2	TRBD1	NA	TGTGCCAGCAGTTACGGGACAGGGAGGTATGGCTACACCTTC	CASSYGTGRYGYTF
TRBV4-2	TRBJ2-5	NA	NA	TGTGCCAGCAGCCAAGAGAACAGGGCTGGCGAGACCCAGTACTTC	CASSQENRAGETQYF
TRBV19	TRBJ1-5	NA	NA	TGTGCCAGTAGTATAATTAGTTGGGGCCAGGGTAAGCAGCCCCAGCATTTT	CASSIISWGQGKQPQHF
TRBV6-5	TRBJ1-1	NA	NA	TGTGCCAGCAGTTCTTCCCGTCCCCCAGCTTTCTTT	CASSSSRPPAFF
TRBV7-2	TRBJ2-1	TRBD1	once	TGTGCCAGCAGCTTCGGACAGGGAAATGAGCAGTTCTTC	CASSFGQGNEQFF
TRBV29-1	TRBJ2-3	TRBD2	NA	TGCAGCGTTGAGTTGTTAGCGGGGGGGCTTGGTACGCAGTATTTT	CSVELLAGGLGTQYF
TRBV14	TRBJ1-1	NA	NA	TGTGCCAGCAGCCTGGGACAGAACACTGAAGCTTTCTTT	CASSLGQNTEAFF
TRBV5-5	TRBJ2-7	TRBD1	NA	TGTGCCAGCAGCTTGCGGCAGGGGGCCTACGAGCAGTACTTC	CASSLRQGAYEQYF
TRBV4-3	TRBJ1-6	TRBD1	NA	TGCGCCAGCAGCCCCGGGACAGATAATTCACCCCTCCACTTT	CASSPGTDNSPLHF
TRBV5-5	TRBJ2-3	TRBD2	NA	TGTGCCAGCAGTTCGGGGACTAGCGGGGTCACAGATACGCAGTATTTT	CASSSGTSGVTDTQYF
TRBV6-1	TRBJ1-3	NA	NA	TGTGCCAGTTTCGGGAGATCTGGAAACACCATATATTTT	CASFGRSGNTIYF
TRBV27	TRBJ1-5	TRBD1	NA	TGTGCCAGCAGTTTATCTCCACAGGGGGCTCAGCCCCAGCATTTT	CASSLSPQGAQPQHF
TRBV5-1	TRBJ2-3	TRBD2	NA	TGCGCCAGCAGCACGTTAGCGGGGGGGCCCGTAGATACGCAGTATTTT	CASSTLAGGPVDTQYF
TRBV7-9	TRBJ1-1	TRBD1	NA	TGTGCCAGCAGCTCTTCGACAGGGTGGGGCACTGAAGCTTTCTTT	CASSSSTGWGTEAFF
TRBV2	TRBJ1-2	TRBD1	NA	TGTGCCAGCAGTGAAGAGTGGGGACAGGGGGCGTTTGGCTACACCTTC	CASSEEWGQGAFGYTF
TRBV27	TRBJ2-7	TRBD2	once	TGTGCCAGCAGTCCCCAACCTCGACTTTGGCGCGGGGGGGCCTACGAGCAGTACTTC	CASSPQPRLWRGGAYEQYF
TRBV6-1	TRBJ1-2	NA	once	TGTGCCAGCAGTGGAACAGGGAACTATGGCTACACCTTC	CASSGTGNYGYTF
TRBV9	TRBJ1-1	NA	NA	TGTGCCAGCACCCCCTCAGGCATGAACACTGAAGCTTTCTTT	CASTPSGMNTEAFF
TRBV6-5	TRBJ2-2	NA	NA	TGTGCCAGTTTACAGGGTGGCGACACCGGGGAGCTGTTTTTT	CASLQGGDTGELFF
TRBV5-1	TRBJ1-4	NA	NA	TGCGCCAGCAGCTTGGGGCGGATCCAAAATGAAAAACTGTTTTTT	CASSLGRIQNEKLFF
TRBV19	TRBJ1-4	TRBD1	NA	TGTGCCAGTAGTCTGCGACAGGGCAGCGAAAAACTGTTTTTT	CASSLRQGSEKLFF
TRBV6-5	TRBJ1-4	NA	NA	TGTGCCAGCAGTTACTGGGCGAGCTCTGAAAAACTGTTTTTT	CASSYWASSEKLFF
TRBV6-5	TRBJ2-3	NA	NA	TGTGCCAGCAGTTATCAGGGACTTGAAGCGCAGTATTTT	CASSYQGLEAQYF
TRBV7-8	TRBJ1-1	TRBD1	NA	TGTGCCAGCAGCTTAGCGACAGGGCTAATGAACACTGAAGCTTTCTTT	CASSLATGLMNTEAFF
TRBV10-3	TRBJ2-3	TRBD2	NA	TGTGCCATCAGTGAGACCCCCAGCGGGGGGGCAGATACGCAGTATTTT	CAISETPSGGADTQYF
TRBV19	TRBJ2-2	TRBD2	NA	TGTGCCAGTACTTCCCTAGCGGGGGGGCGGACCGGGGAGCTGTTTTTT	CASTSLAGGRTGELFF
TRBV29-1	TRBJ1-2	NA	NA	TGCAGCGTTGAAGATCTAGGACAGAACTATGGCTACACCTTC	CSVEDLGQNYGYTF
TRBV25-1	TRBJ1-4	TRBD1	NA	TGTGCCAGCAGTGATCGTCAGGGGGCGGGTGAAAAACTGTTTTTT	CASSDRQGAGEKLFF